This paragraph covers one T cell receptor (beta chain) sequence. Assay: immunoSEQ multiplex PCR; the TCRdb copy retains only in-frame clones and omits some. Of tens of thousands of clones listed, approximately 92% were seen once; the top ten hold roughly 1.9%. This sample is part of a study of T cell changes during pregnancy in multiple sclerosis. Germline CDR1 LNHNV, CDR2 YYDKDF (reference sequence). The CDR3 is 14 amino acids. The V gene lost 3 bases and the J gene lost 1 base, with 8 bases spanning the gap. The chain links TRBV15 to TRBJ2-3, with D possibly being TRBD1 (5 bases). This receptor was taken from a female donor in good health, enrolled as a control in a pregnancy study. This material consisted of CD4+ T cells from peripheral blood mononuclear cells, taken after pregnancy. The CDR3 sequence: CATSRVGGTDTQYF. DNA for the CDR3: TGTGCCACCAGCAGGGTAGGGGGCACAGATACGCAGTATTTT.